A single sample gave rise to the 8 T cell receptor beta chains below, sequenced in a study of CD8 T cells in ankylosing spondylitis. In TCRdb, the 5' RACE reads were re-called with MiXCR into one record per CDR3 protein. The sample lists a few hundred thousand distinct CDR3 sequences; 18% were seen once. Sequencing input: blood, either unsorted or a sorted T cell fraction (not recorded which). These receptors were taken from a male donor with ankylosing spondylitis or in good health (not recorded which).

The chain employs TRBV27 and TRBJ2-2; no clear D. Looked up from germline, CDR1 is MNHEY and CDR2 is SMNVEV (reference sequence). The ends were cut back, 5 bases at V and 5 bases at J, with 15 bases in the middle. This CDR3 has 15 residues. The CDR3 nucleotides are TGTGCCAGCAGTACCCTGAACCATGCGACCGGGGAGCTGTTTTTT. This translates into CASSTLNHATGELFF.

The rearrangement uses TRBV7-8 and TRBJ2-3, with D perhaps matching TRBD1 (6 bases). The CDR3 contains 13 residues. The V end was cut by 3 bases, the J end by 6 bases, with 10 bases between. Germline assignment: CDR1 SGHVS and CDR2 FQNEAQ. CDR3 sequence (DNA): TGTGCCAGCAGCTTGGGGGCTACCGATACGCAGTATTTT. This sequence encodes CASSLGATDTQYF.

In DNA form, the CDR3 reads TGCAGTGCTAGAGATCTTGGGACAGCTACCTACGAGCAGTACTTC. Its translation is CSARDLGTATYEQYF. This chain links TRBV20-1 with TRBJ2-7, with 7 positions matching TRBD1. The CDR3 totals 15 residues. CDR1 DFQATT and CDR2 SNEGSKA come from the germline V gene (reference sequence). Trimming removed 0 bases from V and 2 bases from J; junction bases left unmatched: 7.

This clonotype was found many times. This chain joins TRBV20-1 and TRBJ2-7; 7 positions match TRBD2. After removal of 2 bases from V and 7 bases from J, the junction contained 17 bases not matched to a gene. The CDR3 length is 16 residues. Per the germline V gene, CDR1 is DFQATT and CDR2 is SNEGSKA (reference sequence). DNA of the CDR3: TGCAGTGCTAGACCCCCTAGCGGCCCCCATCTAAGGGAGCAGTACTTC. It specifies CSARPPSGPHLREQYF.

The rearrangement links TRBV20-1 to TRBJ2-7, with TRBD1 identical over 9 bases. Germline values: CDR1 DFQATT, CDR2 SNEGSKA (reference sequence). The CDR3 sequence is 14 residues long. V was clipped by 1 base and J by 2 bases; unmatched bases: 3. CDR3 region: CSARGDRDTYEQYF. Written as DNA, the CDR3 is TGCAGTGCTAGAGGGGACAGGGACACCTACGAGCAGTACTTC.

This clonotype occurred many times. CDR3 sequence: CASSVNSNQPQHF. CDR3 DNA sequence: TGTGCCAGCAGCGTAAATTCCAATCAGCCCCAGCATTTT. The chain recombines TRBV9 with TRBJ1-5, with unresolved D. Trimming stripped 1 base from V and 3 bases from J, with 5 bases between. The CDR3 has 13 amino acids. Germline V gene lookup returns CDR1 SGDLS and CDR2 YYNGEE.

The table lists this clonotype with many counts. The V and J genes are TRBV29-1 and TRBJ2-1, with D perhaps TRBD1 (5 bases). V was shortened by 5 bases and J by 2 bases, with 10 bases between the two germline ends. Germline-derived CDR1 and CDR2 are SQVTM and ANQGSEA. This CDR3 is 13 amino acids long. CDR3 nucleotides: TGCAGCGTTAATGGGGCGACCTACAATGAGCAGTTCTTC. Residues: CSVNGATYNEQFF.

This clonotype was seen at least ten times. The genes are TRBV9 and TRBJ2-1; D gene ambiguous. This CDR3 is 12 amino acids long. Trimming left V 0 bases short and J 5 bases short, with 3 bases between. Germline CDR1 is SGDLS and CDR2 is YYNGEE. The CDR3 spells CASSVVNNEQFF. The CDR3 region has the DNA TGTGCCAGCAGCGTAGTTAACAATGAGCAGTTCTTC. The whole variable domain, filled in from reference TRBV9 and TRBJ2-1, reads DSGVTQTPKHLITATGQRVTLRCSPRSGDLSVYWYQQSLDQGLQFLIQYYNGEERAKGNILERFSAQQFPDLHSELNLSSLELGDSALYFCASSVVNNEQFFGPGTRLTVL.